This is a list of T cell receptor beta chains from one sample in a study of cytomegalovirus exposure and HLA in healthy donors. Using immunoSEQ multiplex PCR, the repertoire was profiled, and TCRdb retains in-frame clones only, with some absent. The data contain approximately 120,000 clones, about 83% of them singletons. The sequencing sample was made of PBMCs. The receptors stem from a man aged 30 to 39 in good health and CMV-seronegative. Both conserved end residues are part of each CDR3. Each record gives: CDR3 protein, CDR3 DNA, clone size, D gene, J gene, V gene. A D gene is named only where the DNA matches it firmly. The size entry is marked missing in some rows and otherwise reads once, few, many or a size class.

CASSFNGGLGTEAFF,TGTGCCAGCTCATTTAACGGGGGGCTGGGTACTGAAGCTTTCTTT,.,.,TRBJ1-1,TRBV18
CASSLDTRGTLHF,TGTGCCAGCAGCTTAGATACCAGGGGAACCCTCCACTTT,.,.,TRBJ1-6,TRBV11-2
CASSQERRYTF,TGCGCCAGCAGCCAAGAGCGGAGATACACCTTC,few,.,TRBJ1-2,TRBV4-1
CASSLNRVSYEQYF,TGTGCCAGCAGCTTAAACAGGGTTTCCTACGAGCAGTACTTC,.,.,TRBJ2-7,TRBV7-2
CSAVTGGGSGNTIYF,TGCAGCGCTGTGACAGGGGGCGGCTCTGGAAACACCATATATTTT,.,TRBD1,TRBJ1-3,TRBV29-1
CAQYTATNYGYTF,TGTGCCCAGTATACAGCAACTAACTATGGCTACACCTTC,.,.,TRBJ1-2,TRBV30
CASSPGGASSELSYNEQFF,TGTGCCAGCAGCCCTGGGGGGGCCTCTAGCGAGCTATCCTACAATGAGCAGTTCTTC,.,.,TRBJ2-1,TRBV7-9
CASSQEMGLRGYTF,TGCGCCAGCAGTCAAGAGATGGGACTAAGGGGCTACACCTTC,.,.,TRBJ1-2,TRBV4-1
CASSSGPVTGASGANVLTF,TGCGCCAGCAGCTCGGGGCCCGTGACAGGAGCCTCTGGGGCCAACGTCCTGACTTTC,.,.,TRBJ2-6,TRBV5-1
CASSKLAGEDTQYF,TGTGCCAGCTCGAAACTAGCGGGAGAAGATACGCAGTATTTT,few,TRBD2,TRBJ2-3,TRBV18
CASSLGQGVGEQYF,TGTGCCAGCAGCCTTGGACAGGGGGTTGGCGAGCAGTACTTC,.,TRBD1,TRBJ2-7,TRBV7-3
CASSSTGGPAQPQHF,TGTGCCAGCAGCTCCACAGGGGGCCCGGCTCAGCCCCAGCATTTT,.,TRBD1,TRBJ1-5,TRBV7-8
CASSPNHGANYGYTF,TGTGCCAGCAGCCCCAACCATGGAGCTAACTATGGCTACACCTTC,few,.,TRBJ1-2,TRBV14
CSVEDRGYSGANVLTF,TGCAGCGTTGAAGATCGGGGATACTCTGGGGCCAACGTCCTGACTTTC,.,.,TRBJ2-6,TRBV29-1
CASSAGGQGTFYEQYF,TGTGCCAGCAGTGCGGGTGGACAGGGGACGTTCTACGAGCAGTACTTC,once,TRBD1,TRBJ2-7,TRBV2
CATQFGGKPQHF,TGTGCCACCCAGTTCGGGGGGAAGCCCCAGCATTTT,.,.,TRBJ1-5,TRBV28
CASSQGTANQPQHF,TGCGCCAGCAGCCAAGGGACAGCGAATCAGCCCCAGCATTTT,.,TRBD1,TRBJ1-5,TRBV5-1
CASSSDRGQADTQYF,TGTGCCAGCAGCTCCGACAGGGGGCAGGCAGATACGCAGTATTTT,.,TRBD1,TRBJ2-3,TRBV7-2
CASSRRTGMAGANVLTF,TGTGCCAGCAGCCGTCGGACAGGGATGGCGGGGGCCAACGTCCTGACTTTC,.,TRBD1,TRBJ2-6,TRBV14
CASSSLWDRVINEQYF,TGTGCCAGCAGTTCGTTATGGGACAGGGTGATTAACGAGCAGTACTTC,.,TRBD1,TRBJ2-7,TRBV27
CASSPLVHGETQYF,TGTGCCAGCAGCCCCCTCGTGCACGGAGAGACCCAGTACTTC,.,.,TRBJ2-5,TRBV2
CASSLTGSSYEQYF,TGTGCCAGCAGCTTAACAGGGAGCTCCTACGAGCAGTACTTC,few,.,TRBJ2-7,TRBV28
CASSGPGKETQYF,TGTGCCAGCAGTGGACCAGGGAAAGAGACCCAGTACTTC,.,.,TRBJ2-5,TRBV9
CASSILAGNEQFF,TGTGCCAGCAGCATACTAGCGGGAAATGAGCAGTTCTTC,.,TRBD2,TRBJ2-1,TRBV11-2
CASSPAGQQETQYF,TGTGCCAGCAGCCCGGCTGGACAGCAAGAGACCCAGTACTTC,.,.,TRBJ2-5,TRBV9
CASSLKLTSVDTGELFF,TGTGCCAGCAGCTTAAAATTGACTAGCGTTGACACCGGGGAGCTGTTTTTT,.,TRBD2,TRBJ2-2,TRBV7-2
CAWSLAPETQYF,TGTGCCTGGAGTTTGGCCCCTGAGACCCAGTACTTC,.,.,TRBJ2-5,TRBV30
CASGSGQGLLGDF,TGTGCCAGCGGTTCGGGACAGGGACTTCTTGGCGACTTC,once,TRBD1,TRBJ2-7,TRBV28
CASSIRVSTEAFF,TGTGCCAGTAGTATCCGGGTAAGCACTGAAGCTTTCTTT,.,.,TRBJ1-1,TRBV19
CASSPRRRGGYEQYF,TGTGCCAGCAGCCCCCGGCGGAGGGGGGGCTACGAGCAGTACTTC,.,.,TRBJ2-7,TRBV7-2
CASSLEQGRGGNTEAFF,TGTGCCAGCAGCTTGGAACAGGGACGAGGGGGGAACACTGAAGCTTTCTTT,.,.,TRBJ1-1,TRBV5-4
CASTRGDYGYTF,TGTGCCAGCACCCGGGGGGACTATGGCTACACCTTC,.,.,TRBJ1-2,TRBV11-2
CASSLGLGPREKLFF,TGTGCCAGCAGCTTAGGTTTGGGTCCGAGGGAAAAACTGTTTTTT,.,.,TRBJ1-4,TRBV7-6
CASSLGTGEAFF,TGTGCCAGCAGTTTAGGAACAGGTGAAGCTTTCTTT,.,.,TRBJ1-1,TRBV28
CASSMGQGSDEQYF,TGTGCCAGTAGTATGGGACAGGGCTCGGACGAGCAGTACTTC,.,TRBD1,TRBJ2-7,TRBV19
CASSVVQGSYTF,TGTGCCAGCAGCGTAGTTCAGGGGAGCTACACCTTC,.,.,TRBJ1-2,TRBV9
CASSPGGLSGNTIYF,TGTGCCAGCAGTCCAGGGGGCCTCTCTGGAAACACCATATATTTT,.,TRBD1,TRBJ1-3,TRBV7-2
CASNTRGQGAHQPQHF,TGTGCCAGCAATACGAGGGGACAGGGGGCTCATCAGCCCCAGCATTTT,.,TRBD1,TRBJ1-5,TRBV2
CASSTQGAGAYEQYF,TGCGCCAGCAGTACACAGGGGGCAGGAGCCTACGAGCAGTACTTC,.,TRBD1,TRBJ2-7,TRBV10-2
CASSPQGGMNTEAFF,TGTGCCAGCTCACCACAGGGGGGGATGAACACTGAAGCTTTCTTT,.,.,TRBJ1-1,TRBV18
CASSIGLAGGSSDTQYF,TGTGCCAGTAGTATTGGACTAGCGGGAGGATCATCAGATACGCAGTATTTT,.,TRBD2,TRBJ2-3,TRBV19
CASSQAGYEAFF,TGTGCCAGCTCACAAGCAGGCTATGAAGCTTTCTTT,.,.,TRBJ1-1,TRBV18
CASSPVARYNEQFF,TGTGCCAGCAGTCCTGTAGCACGGTACAATGAGCAGTTCTTC,.,.,TRBJ2-1,TRBV28
CASGFDGVNTEAFF,TGTGCTAGTGGTTTTGACGGAGTGAACACTGAAGCTTTCTTT,.,.,TRBJ1-1,TRBV12-5
CASSSGTGANYGYTF,TGTGCCAGCAGCTCGGGGACAGGAGCTAACTATGGCTACACCTTC,.,TRBD1,TRBJ1-2,TRBV7-9
CASNQRGETQYF,TGCGCCAGCAACCAAAGAGGAGAGACCCAGTACTTC,.,.,TRBJ2-5,TRBV5-1
CASSQDDRQYNEQFF,TGCGCCAGCAGCCAAGATGATCGACAGTACAATGAGCAGTTCTTC,.,.,TRBJ2-1,TRBV4-1
CASSLGQGANTEAFF,TGTGCCAGCAGCTTAGGACAGGGGGCGAACACTGAAGCTTTCTTT,.,TRBD1,TRBJ1-1,TRBV5-4
CASSKGQGDEKLFF,TGCGCCAGCAGCAAGGGACAGGGAGATGAAAAACTGTTTTTT,.,TRBD1,TRBJ1-4,TRBV5-1
CASSPWDRLDEQYF,TGTGCCAGCAGCCCTTGGGACAGGTTGGACGAGCAGTACTTC,.,TRBD1,TRBJ2-7,TRBV7-9
CASSDRGWYEQYF,TGTGCCAGCAGCGACAGGGGGTGGTACGAGCAGTACTTC,.,TRBD1,TRBJ2-7,TRBV11-2
CASSDSNSNTEAFF,TGTGCCAGCAGTGACTCGAACTCCAACACTGAAGCTTTCTTT,.,.,TRBJ1-1,TRBV6-1
CASSLGQGEFGEKLFF,TGTGCCAGCAGCTTAGGTCAGGGGGAGTTTGGAGAAAAACTGTTTTTT,.,TRBD1,TRBJ1-4,TRBV7-2
CAWQAGTGGQPQHF,TGTGCCTGGCAAGCCGGGACAGGGGGACAGCCCCAGCATTTT,.,TRBD1,TRBJ1-5,TRBV30
CASSFNRRDRPTDTQYF,TGTGCCAGCAGCTTCAATCGCCGGGACAGGCCCACAGATACGCAGTATTTT,.,TRBD1,TRBJ2-3,TRBV7-3